This T cell receptor beta chain emerged from a study of neurological immune-mediated disorders (dated by TCRdb to between 2017 and 2020). Regarding the study in general: Among the approximately 35 multiple sclerosis patients, approximately 30 had relapsing-remitting MS and 3 had secondary progressive MS. Peripheral blood TCR-beta repertoires from patients with HTLV-I-associated myelopathy (HAM/TSP), patients with multiple sclerosis, and healthy controls were compared in the study using UMI-based sequencing. The cohort was made up of 68 subjects, consisting of roughly 15 HAM/TSP patients, roughly 35 multiple sclerosis patients and about 20 healthy controls. Alongside PBMC samples, the set of 80 to 130 TCR-beta libraries contained longitudinal samples, technical triplicates, and paired CD4+ and CD8+ T-cell subsets that had been sorted. Points the paper makes about the study in general: Expanded clones from different subjects shared no identical CDR3 amino acid sequences, which suggests that TCR-beta repertoires were private in all groups. TCR clonal expansion was highest in HAM/TSP patients and lowest in MS patients, with MS patients falling below even healthy controls. Phylogenetic analysis grouped repertoires from 18 of 34 MS patients into a cluster of related CDR3 sequences, suggesting a possible repertoire-level signature. No association of the MS cluster with clinical or MRI features was observed, and the need for larger cohorts was stated by the authors.

Libraries from unsorted PBMCs were made from 2 million PBMCs kept in RNAlater at -80 degrees C until RNA extraction. Multiple sclerosis patients were enrolled in a US clinical protocol under which disease progression was evaluated by magnetic resonance imaging. Peripheral blood was subjected to Ficoll-Hypaque density gradient centrifugation to isolate PBMCs, which were then cryopreserved in liquid nitrogen. cDNA was synthesized by template-switch 5'RACE using a primer with a 10-nucleotide random unique molecular identifier that tagged each TCR transcript. Each sequencing run produced over 180 million TCR-beta sequences covering 15-18 subjects. The RNeasy kit was used to extract total RNA. Using the KAPA Real-time Library Amplification kit, TCR-beta VDJ regions were amplified with primers for the TCR constant region and the 5'RACE anchor. Sample indexes and Illumina adaptors were added in a first PCR, after which library yield was increased in a second PCR. After Ampure bead purification, the roughly 650 bp TCR product was size-selected on a 2% E-gel SizeSelection system. Before pooling, libraries had their quality checked on a Bioanalyzer, their concentration measured with Qubit, and their quantity determined with the Kapa Library Quantification kit. Libraries were sequenced paired-end 2 x 150 bp on an Illumina HiSeq 2500. To increase sequence diversity, 25-30% phiX was spiked into each library pool. The study's own analysis went as follows. The quality-filtered reads were processed with the UMI-based MiGEC pipeline, whose error correction step removed more than 85% of the raw TCR sequences. VDJ genes were aligned to IMGT germline references, and each clonotype was defined by a unique CDR3 amino acid sequence together with V-J genes. Clonal expansion, Shannon diversity and CDR3 relatedness were evaluated with VDJtools (CalcPairwiseDistances, ClusterSamples), while phylogenetic trees were built in CLCbio workbench. A clone was classed as expanded if it had 8 or more unique UMIs, a cutoff based on coefficient-of-variation modelling across technical triplicates. In-frame beta chains were kept once TCRdb had trimmed the public reads at Q25 with fastp and called clones with MiXCR. Under each unique CDR3 protein, matching rows form one entry showing the most common genes and DNA. TCRdb's processing, not the study's, gives the V and J calls here. The table for this sample lists fewer than 85,000 distinct CDR3 sequences; 4.5% to 6.5% of them were counted only once. 2% to 2.5% of the sample rests with the top ten.

The germline V gene yields SGHRS for CDR1 and YFSETQ for CDR2. Compared with germline, V lacks 5 bases and J lacks 8 bases; bases without a gene match: 6. From the cysteine through the phenylalanine, the CDR3 covers 12 amino acids. The entry retains the CDR3 DNA only, 36 bases that are in frame from base 1. This clonotype was detected a few times. It lacks a known antigen. Qualities for individual bases were not recorded, and no much larger clone is one base off. The sequence derives from a woman aged 30 to 39 with multiple sclerosis. The sequencing input was PBMCs. The sequence links TRBV5-1 to TRBJ1-1, with 7 bases in between that match TRBD1. The DNA is TGCGCCAGCAGTTCGCGGGACAGAGAAGCTTTCTTT. This is translated as CASSSRDREAFF.